The subject of this entry is one T cell receptor (beta chain). The V gene end was trimmed by 4 bases and the J gene end by 2 bases; junction bases not matched to a gene: 6. CDR3 length: 14 residues. Germline CDR1 and CDR2: GTSNPN and SVGIG (reference sequence). This sample was taken from a study of blood T cell repertoires in COVID-19. About the research overall: Both acute and convalescent COVID-19 samples were obtained from the United States, Italy and Spain. The analysed material was cDNA or gDNA that came from T cells, B-cell-depleted T cells, or PBMCs.

Original processing notes: Estimation of nucleated cell counts relied on the amplification of reference gene primers. Sequencing was performed with immunoSEQ multiplex PCR; in TCRdb, only in-frame clones are kept and a portion is missing. V and J calls and clone size follow that table, whereas D and trimming were derived from the DNA. The data show 200,000 or so clones, roughly four fifths seen once. The J gene is TRBJ2-7, the V gene TRBV30; 9 nucleotides align to TRBD1. The sequenced sample was peripheral blood. This sequence originates from a woman in her 30s who had recovered from COVID-19. For the CDR3, the DNA is TGTGCCTGGAATACGGGACAGGGCACCTACGAGCAGTACTTC. Translated, it gives CAWNTGQGTYEQYF.